This T cell receptor beta chain was sequenced for a study of cytotoxic CD8 clonotypes in ibrutinib-treated CLL. Study-level points and caveats: The clonality rise at ibrutinib response reflected private clonotype expansion. Having risen at ibrutinib response, clonality had fallen back toward baseline by progression.

Produced via immunoSEQ multiplex PCR; TCRdb's table is partial and in-frame only. This table holds around 250,000 clones, 70% found once. Worth noting for this clone: Its antigen is unknown.

The sequence derives from a human donor with chronic lymphocytic leukemia. Sample: PBMCs, taken after 24 months of ibrutinib treatment.

The chain's CDR3 is CAWTPDRLDGELFF. DNA for the CDR3: TGTGCCTGGACTCCTGACAGGCTAGACGGGGAGCTGTTTTTT. The V call is TRBV30, the J call TRBJ2-2; perhaps TRBD1 as D (6 bases). Trimming left V 4 bases short and J 7 bases short, with 16 bases between. Germline V gives CDR1 GTSNPN, CDR2 SVGIG (reference sequence). The CDR3 is made up of 14 amino acids. Combining the CDR3 with reference TRBV30 and TRBJ2-2 gives the whole variable domain SQTIHQWPATLVQPVGSPLSLECTVEGTSNPNLYWYRQAAGRGLQLLFYSVGIGQISSEVPQNLSASRPQDRQFILSSKKLLLSDSGFYLCAWTPDRLDGELFFGEGSRLTVL.